This entry lists 7 T cell receptor beta chains sequenced from one sample in a study of T cells in Graves' hyperthyroidism and ophthalmopathy. TCR beta CDR3 regions were amplified from RNA. A first-round RT-PCR of the TCR CDR3 used the HTBI primer set. MiXCR, run by TCRdb on the multiplex PCR reads, gives a single entry per CDR3 protein. Of 800,000 or so distinct CDR3 sequences listed, 38% are singletons. The sample consisted of blood. Source of these receptors: a man aged 18 to 35 with Graves' hyperthyroidism.

This clonotype was recorded at least ten times. The chain uses TRBV6-4 and TRBJ2-5; 10 positions agree with TRBD2. The V and J ends lost 3 bases and 1 base, in that order; junction bases with no gene match: 2. Germline CDR1 MRHNA, CDR2 SNTAGT. CDR3 length: 15 amino acids. The CDR3 sequence is CASSEASGGQETQYF. The CDR3 coding sequence is TGTGCCAGCAGTGAAGCTAGCGGGGGCCAAGAGACCCAGTACTTC.

This clonotype has just a few counts. One end of the junction fails to match germline, which may point to a read error. V and J are TRBV12-3 or TRBV12-4 and TRBJ2-7; D is unresolved. The CDR3 is 13 amino acids. The CDR3 reads CASSLPSSHEQYF. CDR3 nucleotides: TGTGCCAGCAGTTTACCGTCCTCCCACGAGCAGTACTTC.

CDR3 coding DNA: TGTGCCAGCGAAGAAGAGCTCACTGAAGCTTTCTTT. It specifies CASEEELTEAFF. The rearrangement joins TRBV2 to TRBJ1-1; D remains ambiguous. Germline V lookup: CDR1 SNHLY, CDR2 FYNNEI. The CDR3 has 12 residues. Trimming took off 8 bases at V and 4 bases at J, with 11 bases between the two ends.

This chain joins TRBV2 and TRBJ1-1; D not resolved. This CDR3 spans 13 amino acids. Germline V gene sequence: CDR1 SNHLY, CDR2 FYNNEI. Deletions cut 8 bases from V and 7 bases from J, with 17 bases between. CDR3 protein: CASSPRSAGEAFF. In DNA, the CDR3 is TGTGCCAGCTCCCCAAGGAGTGCGGGTGAAGCTTTCTTT.

The chain links TRBV15 to TRBJ2-2; D possibly corresponds to TRBD1 (5 bases). With 3 bases removed from V and 6 bases from J, the gap between germline ends came to 14 bases. Per the germline V gene, CDR1 is LNHNV and CDR2 is YYDKDF (reference sequence). This CDR3 region has 15 residues. The CDR3 protein is CATSSEGAAAGELFF. Written as DNA, the CDR3 is TGTGCCACCAGCAGCGAAGGGGCAGCCGCCGGGGAGCTGTTTTTT.

This clonotype was picked up many times. The rearrangement joins TRBV20-1 to TRBJ1-1; 9 bases line up with TRBD1. The J segment lost 4 bases and the V segment lost 3 bases, leaving 0 bases of the junction unmatched. CDR3 length: 12 amino acids. Germline V gene data show CDR1 as DFQATT and CDR2 as SNEGSKA (reference sequence). CDR3 nucleotides: TGCAGTGCTAGGACAGGGGGCACTGAAGCTTTCTTT. Encoded protein: CSARTGGTEAFF.

The rearrangement uses TRBV9 and TRBJ1-1; no clear D. The length of the CDR3 is 15 residues. The germline CDR1 and CDR2 sequences are SGDLS and YYNGEE. Trimming pared 4 bases from V and 4 bases from J, leaving 17 bases between. Here the CDR3 reads CASSQKKVGSTEAFF. The CDR3 nucleotides read TGTGCCAGCAGCCAAAAAAAGGTGGGAAGCACTGAAGCTTTCTTT.